Each of the 9 T cell receptor beta chains below was sequenced from the same sample in a study of blood T cell repertoires in COVID-19. Some clones are missing from TCRdb's copy, which holds only in-frame ones; the method was immunoSEQ multiplex PCR. The sample has about 150,000 clones, around nine tenths seen once. The sample taken for sequencing was peripheral blood. Receptors were obtained from a woman aged 45-65 years with active or convalescent COVID-19.

The chain combines TRBV4-2 with TRBJ1-2; no clear D. Trimming pared 1 base from V and 7 bases from J, leaving 16 bases between. There are 15 residues in the CDR3. From germline, CDR1 is LGHNA and CDR2 YNFKEQ. The CDR3 loop reads CASSQAIGPARGYTF. CDR3 DNA: TGTGCCAGCAGCCAAGCGATTGGGCCCGCTCGTGGCTACACCTTC.

This chain joins TRBV4-2 and TRBJ1-2; 8 bases fit TRBD1. With 1 base clipped from V and 4 bases from J, the junction kept 14 bases outside the gene matches. CDR1 LGHNA and CDR2 YNFKEQ come from the germline V gene. The CDR3 runs 18 residues. DNA of the CDR3: TGTGCCAGCAGCCAAGCCGGGGGGAATACCGACAGGGGCTATGGCTACACCTTC. Encoded protein: CASSQAGGNTDRGYGYTF.

V and J are TRBV30 and TRBJ1-1; D may be TRBD1 (5 bases). CDR1 is GTSNPN, CDR2 SVGIG, per germline (reference sequence). Trimming removed 3 bases at V and 11 bases at J, with 16 bases between. CDR3 length: 12 residues. CDR3 residues: CAWSVSVRGAFF. CDR3 coding DNA: TGTGCCTGGAGCGTATCGGTCCGGGGGGCTTTCTTT.

The chain carries TRBV7-3 and TRBJ1-6, with D possibly matching TRBD1 (5 bases). Germline V gene lookup returns CDR1 SGHTA and CDR2 FQGTGA. V was trimmed by 2 bases and J by 7 bases, leaving 6 bases between them. The CDR3 contains 13 residues. In DNA, the CDR3 is TGTGCCAGCAGCTTAGGGGCGAATTCACCCCTCCACTTT. It yields the protein CASSLGANSPLHF.

The chain combines TRBV4-1 with TRBJ2-3; 9 bases are a match to TRBD2. Germline values: CDR1 MGHRA, CDR2 YSYEKL. There are 17 residues in the CDR3. Losses at the gene ends were 0 bases for V and 7 bases for J; bases not matched to a gene: 11. The CDR3 reads CASSQDRGRGGPNTQYF. In DNA form, the CDR3 reads TGCGCCAGCAGCCAAGATCGGGGGCGGGGGGGCCCAAATACGCAGTATTTT.

This chain links TRBV6-5 with TRBJ2-7; TRBD1 might be the D (6 bases). Germline CDR1 and CDR2: MNHEY and SVGAGI. The CDR3 loop spans 14 amino acids. V was shortened by 7 bases and J by 5 bases, with 18 bases between the two germline ends. CDR3 loop: CASKVNRVLDEQYF. For the CDR3, the DNA is TGTGCCAGCAAAGTGAACAGGGTTTTGGACGAGCAGTACTTC.

In nucleotides, the CDR3 is TGTGCCAGCAGTTTAAGCCAGGGGGGACAGCCCCAGCATTTT. It yields the protein CASSLSQGGQPQHF. The chain is built from TRBV28 and TRBJ1-5, with 7 bases that match TRBD1. Germline CDR1 MDHEN, CDR2 SYDVKM. The CDR3 sequence is 14 residues long. Trimming took 2 bases from V and 7 from J; bases not matched to a gene: 5.

This clone came up once. The chain has TRBV10-3 and TRBJ2-7; 10 nucleotides line up with TRBD2. The CDR3 spans 13 residues. Germline CDR1 reads ENHRY; CDR2 reads SYGVKD. V trimming: 10 bases; J trimming: 2 bases; junction bases outside the gene matches: 5. The CDR3 protein is CATQLAGPYEQYF. CDR3 nucleotides: TGTGCCACCCAACTAGCGGGGCCCTACGAGCAGTACTTC.

The chain combines TRBV10-3 with TRBJ1-3, with 7 bases that match TRBD1. CDR1 and CDR2 from the germline V gene are ENHRY and SYGVKD. There are 14 residues in the CDR3. V shed 6 bases, J shed 2 bases, and the junction held 4 bases outside the gene matches. CDR3 DNA sequence: TGTGCCATCAGCTCCGACAGGGCTGGAAACACCATATATTTT. It encodes CAISSDRAGNTIYF.